One and the same sample provided the 16 T cell receptor beta chains below, sequenced in a study of Ad26.COV2.S vaccination and SARS-CoV-2 variants. The treatment denotes: around 19 received Ad26.COV2.S at low or high dose, single or two shots; about 5 received placebo; per-sample allocation not given. All samples were drawn on day 63, counting from the first vaccine or placebo injection. The data were produced by immunoSEQ multiplex PCR, yet TCRdb's version contains in-frame clones alone and is incomplete. This sample carries some 290,000 clones, about 86% of them seen once, and the ten largest clones take around 1.9%. The specimen comprised peripheral blood, sampled in a trial of Ad26.COV2.S vaccine versus placebo. The receptors were sampled from a person between 18 and 65 years old who received the Ad26.COV2.S COVID-19 vaccine or a placebo.

The rearrangement links TRBV7-9 to TRBJ1-1; D is ambiguous. The length of the CDR3 is 13 residues. V was pared by 1 base and J by 8 bases, with 11 bases between. Germline V gene sequence: CDR1 SEHNR, CDR2 FQNEAQ (reference sequence). CDR3 bases: TGTGCCAGCAGCTTAGATGGTGGGTACGAAGCTTTCTTT. Its translation is CASSLDGGYEAFF.

The chain joins TRBV5-6 to TRBJ1-2; perhaps TRBD1 as D (5 bases). CDR1 and CDR2 from the germline V gene are SGHDT and YYEEEE. The CDR3 extends over 13 amino acids. Trimming removed 3 bases at V and 2 bases at J, with 8 bases between. The CDR3 bases are TGTGCCAGCAGCTGGGGACGGAACTATGGCTACACCTTC. It codes for CASSWGRNYGYTF.

This chain uses TRBV18 with TRBJ2-2; 8 nucleotides align to TRBD1. This CDR3 has 15 amino acids. Trimming at V came to 1 base and at J to 6 bases, leaving 4 bases not matched to a gene. Germline V gene sequence: CDR1 KGHSH, CDR2 LQKENI. The CDR3 DNA follows: TGTGCCAGCTCACCACGGGGACAGGCGGCCGGGGAGCTGTTTTTT. This encodes CASSPRGQAAGELFF.

This clone came up a few times. The chain has TRBV12-3 or TRBV12-4 and TRBJ2-1, with D hard to call. The CDR3 runs 12 residues. Trimming stripped 3 bases from V and 6 bases from J, with 6 bases between. In nucleotides, the CDR3 is TGTGCCAGCAGTTTTAATTCCAATGAGCAGTTCTTC. It specifies CASSFNSNEQFF.

The V and J genes are TRBV4-1 and TRBJ2-7; D may match TRBD1 or TRBD2 (5 bases each). Germline V CDR1 and CDR2: MGHRA, YSYEKL. Trimming removed 2 bases from V and 7 bases from J, with 15 bases in between. The CDR3 extends over 14 amino acids. CDR3 in amino acids: CASSQFIGTKEQYF. The DNA of the CDR3 is TGCGCCAGCAGCCAATTTATCGGGACGAAAGAGCAGTACTTC.

This chain joins TRBV25-1 and TRBJ2-3; 8 bases map to TRBD1. V shed 6 bases, J shed 2 bases, and the junction held 1 base outside the gene matches. CDR3 length: 13 residues. Germline assignment: CDR1 MGHDK and CDR2 SYGVNS. The CDR3 DNA follows: TGTGCCAGCAGGGACAGGGCCACAGATACGCAGTATTTT. Translating it yields CASRDRATDTQYF.

V is TRBV27 and J is TRBJ2-6; D ambiguous. The CDR3 is 15 amino acids. The V end was cut by 2 bases, the J end by 0 bases, with 5 bases between. Germline lookup yields CDR1 MNHEY and CDR2 SMNVEV (reference sequence). CDR3 nucleotides: TGTGCCAGCAGTTTAGGTAGCTCTGGGGCCAACGTCCTGACTTTC. Its protein is CASSLGSSGANVLTF.

V gene TRBV5-4 combines with J gene TRBJ2-1; 8 nucleotides line up with TRBD2. CDR3 size: 14 residues. The V gene end was trimmed by 4 bases and the J gene end by 4 bases; junction bases not matched to a gene: 4. Germline V gene sequence: CDR1 SGHNT, CDR2 YYREEE (reference sequence). CDR3 DNA: TGTGCCAGCAGCCGGGAGGGGCAGTACAATGAGCAGTTCTTC. Protein sequence: CASSREGQYNEQFF.

The chain combines TRBV3-1 (or the pseudogene TRBV3-2) with TRBJ1-3, with D unresolved. CDR3 length equals 13 residues. Trimming took 4 bases from V and 1 from J, leaving 5 bases between them. Germline V gives CDR1 LGHDT, CDR2 YNNKEL (reference sequence). The CDR3 coding sequence is TGTGCCAGCAGCCCCGGGTCTGGAAACACCATATATTTT. Residues: CASSPGSGNTIYF.

This chain joins TRBV9 and TRBJ2-7, with TRBD1 matching over 8 bases. This CDR3 region has 14 residues. Trimming at V came to 0 bases and at J to 4 bases, leaving 3 bases not matched to a gene. Per germline, CDR1 SGDLS and CDR2 YYNGEE. This CDR3 reads CASSVAQGEYEQYF. CDR3 bases: TGTGCCAGCAGCGTAGCACAGGGGGAATACGAGCAGTACTTC.

The CDR3 loop reads CASSEAGVKAFF. The CDR3 nucleotides read TGTGCCAGCAGCGAGGCCGGGGTTAAGGCTTTCTTT. The chain combines TRBV28 with TRBJ1-1; D not certain. Germline V gives CDR1 MDHEN, CDR2 SYDVKM. V was clipped by 6 bases and J by 11 bases, with 16 bases between them. CDR3 length equals 12 residues.

This chain joins TRBV4-2 and TRBJ1-6; unclear D gene. CDR1 is LGHNA and CDR2 is YNFKEQ in the germline V gene. The CDR3 spans 16 residues. V shed 4 bases and J shed 0 bases, with 10 bases lying between them. CDR3 in DNA: TGTGCCAGCAGCCCCCCACAGAGCTCCTATAATTCACCCCTCCACTTT. Its translation: CASSPPQSSYNSPLHF.

This clone was observed a single time. The chain links TRBV3-1 (or the pseudogene TRBV3-2) to TRBJ1-1; D remains unclear. The CDR3 spans 13 residues. Germline CDR1 reads LGHDT; CDR2 reads YNNKEL (reference sequence). The V and J ends lost 5 bases and 2 bases respectively, with 9 bases between them. The CDR3 protein is CASSTTSNTEAFF. In nucleotides, the CDR3 is TGTGCCAGCAGCACTACAAGTAACACTGAAGCTTTCTTT.

This chain joins TRBV9 and TRBJ2-7; D ambiguous. In germline, CDR1 is SGDLS, CDR2 YYNGEE. There are 17 residues in the CDR3. Trimming stripped 4 bases from V and 0 bases from J, with 20 bases between. The CDR3 spells CASSPERRLRSSYEQYF. The CDR3 DNA is TGTGCCAGCAGCCCAGAAAGGCGGCTTAGAAGCTCCTACGAGCAGTACTTC.

The chain has TRBV4-3 and TRBJ2-1; 8 nucleotides line up with TRBD2. Germline CDR1 is LGHNA and CDR2 is YSLEER. Trimming cost V 0 bases and J 12 bases; bases outside gene matches: 4. This CDR3 contains 13 residues. CDR3 protein: CASSQDPGGVQFF. The CDR3, as DNA: TGCGCCAGCAGCCAAGATCCCGGGGGGGTGCAGTTCTTC.

This clone has only a few counts. V usage is TRBV10-1 and J usage is TRBJ1-5; 7 nucleotides align to TRBD1. The CDR3 is made up of 16 amino acids. Unmatched junction bases numbered 5, after V lost 3 bases and J lost 0 bases. Germline lookup yields CDR1 WNHNN and CDR2 SYGVQD (reference sequence). CDR3 nucleotides: TGCGCCAGCAGTGAACAGGGGACCCCTAGCAATCAGCCCCAGCATTTT. It encodes CASSEQGTPSNQPQHF.